This T cell receptor (beta chain) stems from a study of patients and donors after allogeneic stem cell transplantation (TCRdb year 2020). The method behind the library was RT-PCR. Sequencing instrument: NextSeq 550. TCRdb applied fastp at Q25 and MiXCR to the public reads, then kept only in-frame beta chains. Merged by CDR3 protein, the rows form single entries marked with the most common genes and DNA. For this sample there are roughly 200,000 distinct CDR3 sequences; over 30% appear just once. 11% of the sample is taken by the ten largest. The V and J ends are trimmed by 0 bases and 13 bases, leaving 12 bases between them. From the germline V gene, CDR1 is SQVTM and CDR2 is ANQGSEA. The CDR3 numbers 11 residues from cysteine through phenylalanine. Only CDR3 DNA remains: 33 bases, in frame from the first base. This clonotype turned up a few times. Its recognized antigen is unknown. No clone much larger than this one lies a single base away; base qualities are absent.

This chain joins TRBV29-1 to TRBJ1-2; a confident D gene designation cannot be given. This receptor was obtained from a human donor who was either an allogeneic HSCT recipient or a stem cell or donor lymphocyte infusion donor (not recorded which). It is not recorded whose cells these are; they may come from a transplant donor. The source material was blood, either unsorted or a sorted T cell fraction (not recorded which). The DNA reads TGCAGCGTTGAAGAGACTAGGATTGGCACCTTC. Its protein product is CSVEETRIGTF.